Below are 20 T cell receptor beta chains sequenced from a single sample in a study of T cells in Graves' hyperthyroidism and ophthalmopathy. RNA transcripts gave rise to amplified TCR beta CDR3 regions. The HTBI primer set served for first-round RT-PCR of the TCR CDR3. In TCRdb, the multiplex PCR reads were re-called with MiXCR into one record per CDR3 protein. The table shows fewer than 300,000 distinct CDR3 sequences, with around 15% occurring only once. The specimen sequenced was blood. Source of these receptors: a woman aged 45-65 years with Graves' hyperthyroidism that later progressed to Graves' ophthalmopathy.

In this sample, this clonotype turned up many times. The chain employs TRBV28 and TRBJ2-7, with a possible D match to TRBD1 (6 bases). Germline V gene data show CDR1 as MDHEN and CDR2 as SYDVKM. V lost 7 bases to trimming and J lost 3 bases, with 19 bases between them. The CDR3 spans 15 residues. The CDR3 sequence is CASTTPTGLHYEQYF. The CDR3, as DNA: TGTGCCAGCACAACTCCGACAGGATTACACTACGAGCAGTACTTC.

This clonotype came up many times. V usage is TRBV5-1 and J usage is TRBJ1-5; TRBD1 matches at 10 bases. The V segment lost 4 bases and the J segment 5 bases; nucleotides outside the gene matches: 6. CDR1 is SGHRS, CDR2 YFSETQ, per germline. CDR3 length equals 15 residues. This CDR3 is CASSMTGGAYQPQHF. CDR3 coding DNA: TGCGCCAGCAGCATGACAGGGGGCGCATATCAGCCCCAGCATTTT.

This clonotype was counted at least ten times. The V and J genes are TRBV5-1 and TRBJ2-2, with D uncertain. The CDR3 extends over 12 amino acids. V dropped 9 bases and J dropped 1 base, with 7 bases sitting between them. Germline values: CDR1 SGHRS, CDR2 YFSETQ. As DNA, the CDR3 is TGCGCCATCAAGATGAACACCGGGGAGCTGTTTTTT. It yields the protein CAIKMNTGELFF.

The CDR3 coding sequence is TGTGCCAGCAGGACCAGACAGAAGAACAATGAGCAGTTCTTC. It specifies CASRTRQKNNEQFF. The chain joins TRBV27 to TRBJ2-1; tentative D call: TRBD1 (5 bases). The CDR3 has 14 amino acids. Per the germline V gene, CDR1 is MNHEY and CDR2 is SMNVEV (reference sequence). V lost 6 bases to trimming and J lost 5 bases, with 14 bases between them.

This clonotype was seen repeatedly, ten times or more. The rearrangement joins TRBV7-2 to TRBJ2-7; TRBD2 might be the D (5 bases). V was pared by 2 bases and J by 3 bases, with 8 bases between. The germline CDR1 and CDR2 sequences are SGHTA and FQGNSA. This CDR3 spans 13 amino acids. Here the CDR3 DNA reads TGTGCCAGCAGCTTAAACGGGATCTACGAGCAGTACTTC. Its protein is CASSLNGIYEQYF.

This clonotype was seen ten or more times. The rearrangement uses TRBV18 and TRBJ2-2; unclear D gene. This CDR3 contains 13 residues. Germline lookup yields CDR1 KGHSH and CDR2 LQKENI. Deletions cut 5 bases from V and 0 bases from J, with 4 bases between. The CDR3 DNA follows: TGTGCCAGCTCAGGGACGAACACCGGGGAGCTGTTTTTT. Its translation: CASSGTNTGELFF.

The table lists this clonotype with many counts. The CDR3 here is CASSSTSGSGYEQYF. For the CDR3, the DNA is TGTGCCAGCAGCTCGACTAGCGGGAGCGGCTACGAGCAGTACTTC. This rearrangement joins TRBV11-3 to TRBJ2-7; TRBD2 aligns across 12 bases. Germline CDR1 is SGHNT and CDR2 is YENEEA. J was trimmed by 3 bases and V by 4 bases; bases with no gene match: 4. This CDR3 has 15 amino acids. The full variable domain, completed using reference TRBV11-3 and TRBJ2-7, is EAGVVQSPRYKIIEKKQPVAFWCNPISGHNTLYWYLQNLGQGPELLIRYENEEAVDDSQLPKDRFSAERLKGVDSTLKIQPAELGDSAVYLCASSSTSGSGYEQYFGPGTRLTVT.

This clonotype showed up many times. The rearrangement links TRBV20-1 to TRBJ2-7; 7 nucleotides align to TRBD1. The CDR3 sequence is 13 residues long. With 3 bases clipped from V and 2 bases from J, the junction kept 4 bases outside the gene matches. Germline V gene data show CDR1 as DFQATT and CDR2 as SNEGSKA (reference sequence). The CDR3: CSARPGGPYEQYF. The CDR3 DNA sequence: TGCAGTGCTAGGCCAGGGGGTCCCTACGAGCAGTACTTC.

In its sample, this clonotype was seen a few times. The chain couples TRBV5-1 to TRBJ1-2, with 9 positions matching TRBD1. V lost 0 bases, J lost 4 bases, and 1 base stayed unmatched. The germline V gene encodes CDR1 SGHRS and CDR2 YFSETQ. This CDR3 comprises 14 residues. CDR3 sequence (DNA): TGCGCCAGCAGCTTGGGGGACAGGGCCTATGGCTACACCTTC. Translation: CASSLGDRAYGYTF.

This clonotype was observed at least ten times. This chain links TRBV20-1 with TRBJ2-7, with TRBD2 matching over 15 bases. The CDR3 consists of 14 residues. The germline gives CDR1 DFQATT, CDR2 SNEGSKA (reference sequence). V trimming: 4 bases; J trimming: 4 bases; junction bases outside the gene matches: 2. CDR3 nucleotide sequence: TGCAGTGCTAAGGGACTAGCGGGAGGATACGAGCAGTACTTC. The encoded protein is CSAKGLAGGYEQYF.

Comment on this clonotype: A much larger clone lies one base from this, so it may be a read error. The CDR3 does not close with the conserved phenylalanine or tryptophan, likely indicating a read error. The chain employs TRBV14 and TRBJ2-5, with TRBD2 as a possible D gene (5 bases). Trimming removed 2 bases from V and 2 bases from J, with 6 bases in between. Germline assignment: CDR1 SGHDN and CDR2 FVKESK. The CDR3 extends over 13 amino acids. DNA of the CDR3: TGTGCCAGCAGCCAACGGGGACAAGAGACCCAGTACCTC. This codes for CASSQRGQETQYL.

This clonotype was recorded at least ten times. The chain recombines TRBV5-1 with TRBJ2-5; possibly TRBD2 for D (7 bases). V gave up 7 bases and J gave up 2 bases, with 18 bases separating them. This CDR3 comprises 15 residues. Looked up from germline, CDR1 is SGHRS and CDR2 is YFSETQ. The CDR3 region has the DNA TGCGCCAGCTTGGACACGGGGGGCTCTCAAGAGACCCAGTACTTC. Translating gives CASLDTGGSQETQYF.

This clonotype was picked up many times. This rearrangement joins TRBV7-2 to TRBJ1-2; possibly TRBD1 for D (5 bases). The CDR3 is 13 residues long. Trimming shortened V by 1 base and J by 7 bases, and 10 bases separated the two germline ends. Germline V gives CDR1 SGHTA, CDR2 FQGNSA. CDR3 nucleotide sequence: TGTGCCAGCAGCTTAGGAGGGGCGCGTGGCTACACCTTC. Translating gives CASSLGGARGYTF.

This clonotype has a count of ten or more. The CDR3 nucleotides read TGTGCCAGCAGCTCCGGGACTAGCGGGAGGGCCATCTACAATGAGCAGTTCTTC. Encoded protein: CASSSGTSGRAIYNEQFF. The chain couples TRBV11-2 to TRBJ2-1; TRBD2 aligns across 16 bases. V dropped 4 bases and J dropped 3; count of bases not matched to a gene: 6. The CDR3 sequence is 18 residues long. Germline loops: CDR1 SGHAT, CDR2 FQNNGV.

With respect to this clonotype: A much bigger clone sits one base away, suggesting this may be a read error. V and J are TRBV18 and TRBJ1-1; 7 positions match TRBD1. The CDR3 covers 13 residues. Per the germline V gene, CDR1 is KGHSH and CDR2 is LQKENI. CDR3: CAGSTGENTEAFF. CDR3 coding DNA: TGTGCCGGCTCAACAGGGGAGAACACTGAAGCTTTCTTT.

This clonotype was seen at least ten times. The J gene is TRBJ1-2, the V gene TRBV10-3; perhaps TRBD1 as D (5 bases). With 3 bases removed from V and 4 bases from J, the gap between germline ends came to 12 bases. CDR1 and CDR2 from the germline V gene are ENHRY and SYGVKD. The CDR3 extends over 14 amino acids. DNA for the CDR3: TGTGCCATCAGTGAAAGCGGGGCGAGCTATGGCTACACCTTC. Its translation: CAISESGASYGYTF.

This clonotype was counted at least ten times. The chain links TRBV20-1 to TRBJ2-3; D call uncertain. Germline-derived CDR1 and CDR2 are DFQATT and SNEGSKA (reference sequence). The CDR3 runs 16 residues. The V gene lost 0 bases and the J gene lost 3 bases, with 16 bases spanning the gap. In nucleotides, the CDR3 is TGCAGTGCTAGAGATGAGGTGGCACTAACAACAGATACGCAGTATTTT. Translating it yields CSARDEVALTTDTQYF.

This clonotype was observed many times. The V gene is TRBV6-1, the J gene TRBJ1-5; D is ambiguous. The germline gives CDR1 MNHNS, CDR2 SASEGT. The length of the CDR3 is 17 residues. V was cut by 0 bases and J by 0 bases, with 12 bases left in between. CDR3 amino acids: CASSEAPLRHSNQPQHF. The DNA of the CDR3 is TGTGCCAGCAGTGAAGCGCCATTACGGCATAGCAATCAGCCCCAGCATTTT.

This clonotype was detected ten times or more. The chain uses TRBV3-1 and TRBJ2-1; TRBD2 is a possible D gene (5 bases). The V and J ends lost 5 bases and 0 bases respectively, with 14 bases between them. The CDR3 is made up of 16 amino acids. Germline V gene sequence: CDR1 LGHDT, CDR2 YNNKEL (reference sequence). CDR3 sequence reads: CASSLTLDLSYNEQFF. The CDR3 coding sequence is TGTGCCAGCAGCTTGACACTAGACCTCTCCTACAATGAGCAGTTCTTC.

Of note for this clonotype: A single base separates this from a much larger clone, so it may be a read error. This chain connects TRBV24-1 to TRBJ2-7; a weak D match, TRBD1 (5 bases). V lost 4 bases, J lost 6 bases, and 15 bases lay in between. Germline V gene lookup returns CDR1 KGHDR and CDR2 SFDVKD. The CDR3 runs to 14 residues. CDR3: CATSDPFWGAEQYF. In DNA form, the CDR3 reads TGTGCCACCAGTGACCCCTTCTGGGGCGCCGAGCAGTACTTC.